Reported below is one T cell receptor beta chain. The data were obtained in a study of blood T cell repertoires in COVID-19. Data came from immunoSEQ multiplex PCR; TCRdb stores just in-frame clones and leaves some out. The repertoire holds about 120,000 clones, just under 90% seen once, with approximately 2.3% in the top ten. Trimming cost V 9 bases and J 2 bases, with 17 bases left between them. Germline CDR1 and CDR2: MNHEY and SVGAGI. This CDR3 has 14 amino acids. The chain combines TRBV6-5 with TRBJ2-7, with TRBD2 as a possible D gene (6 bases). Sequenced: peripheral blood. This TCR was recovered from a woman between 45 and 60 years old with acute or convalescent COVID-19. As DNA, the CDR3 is TGTGCCAGTTTAGCCGGGAGTAATACCTACGAGCAGTACTTC. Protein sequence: CASLAGSNTYEQYF.